The sequence of this T cell receptor (beta chain) was determined in a study of blood T cell repertoires in COVID-19. Study in general: The cDNA or gDNA used as material had been derived from T cells, B-cell-depleted T cells, or PBMCs.

The authors' processing: Amplifying reference gene primers gave estimates of nucleated cell counts. The assay was immunoSEQ multiplex PCR, and TCRdb's table has in-frame clones only and misses some. V, J and clone size are taken as reported in that table, and D and trimming were inferred from the DNA itself. This repertoire shows approximately 160,000 clones, 65% to 85% found once; its top ten account for 4.5% to 7.5%. This clone was picked up many times. Study members were between roughly 18 and 89 years old and lived in 24 US regions. Before being deemed recovered, Cohort 3 donors had two negative PCRs, clearance, or symptom resolution. Per the germline V gene, CDR1 is SGHDN and CDR2 is FVKESK. There are 12 residues in the CDR3. V was cut by 5 bases and J by 8 bases, with 7 bases left in between.

The clonotype was recovered from a man aged 35 to 55 who had recovered from COVID-19. The V call is TRBV14, the J call TRBJ1-6; D is possibly TRBD1 (6 bases). The sample comprised PBMCs or T cells enriched from blood (not recorded which). The DNA of the CDR3 is TGTGCCAGCAGCACAGGGCATTCACCCCTCCACTTT. This translates into CASSTGHSPLHF.